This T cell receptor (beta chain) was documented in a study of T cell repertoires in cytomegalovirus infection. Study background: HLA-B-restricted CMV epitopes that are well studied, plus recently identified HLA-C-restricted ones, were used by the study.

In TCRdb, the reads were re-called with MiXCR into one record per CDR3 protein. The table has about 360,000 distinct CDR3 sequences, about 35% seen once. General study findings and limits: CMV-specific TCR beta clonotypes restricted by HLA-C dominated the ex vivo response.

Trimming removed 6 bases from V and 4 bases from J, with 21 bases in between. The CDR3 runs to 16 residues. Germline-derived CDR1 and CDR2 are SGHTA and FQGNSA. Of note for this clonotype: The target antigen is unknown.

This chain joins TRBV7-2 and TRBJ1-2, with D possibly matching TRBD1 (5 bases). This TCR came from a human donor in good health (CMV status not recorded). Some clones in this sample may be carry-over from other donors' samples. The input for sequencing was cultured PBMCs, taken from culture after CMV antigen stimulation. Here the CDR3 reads CASRSLRRPGIYGYTF. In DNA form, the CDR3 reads TGTGCCAGCAGATCCCTGCGCCGGCCAGGGATCTATGGCTACACCTTC.